One sample yielded the 15 T cell receptor beta chains listed below, sequenced in a study of identical twins. TCRdb redid the calling of the 5' RACE reads with MiXCR, one entry per CDR3 protein. The table records 200,000 to 250,000 distinct CDR3 sequences, 6.5% of them present only once. The same data also went into a second study, on T cells expressing NK-cell markers.

Sequencing was done on a sample of CD8+ T cells sorted from blood. Every receptor here comes from a woman aged 18-29 years in good health.

This clonotype was seen ten or more times. The chain employs TRBV3-1 and TRBJ2-5, with D possibly TRBD2 on 5 matching bases. V was pared by 1 base and J by 1 base, with 10 bases between. CDR3 length: 15 residues. Germline loops: CDR1 LGHDT, CDR2 YNNKEL (reference sequence). The CDR3: CASSQAGSFQETQYF. The DNA for the CDR3 is TGTGCCAGCAGCCAAGCGGGGTCCTTCCAAGAGACCCAGTACTTC.

The J gene is TRBJ2-2, the V gene TRBV20-1; D is perhaps TRBD2 (6 bases). The CDR3 covers 14 residues. V lost 0 bases and J lost 6, with 11 bases in between. CDR1 and CDR2 (germline): DFQATT, SNEGSKA (reference sequence). CDR3 DNA sequence: TGCAGTGCTAGAGATGTAGGAGGGCCCGGGGAGCTGTTTTTT. Protein: CSARDVGGPGELFF.

The V call is TRBV7-2, the J call TRBJ2-7; D gene uncertain. V lost 7 bases to trimming and J lost 6 bases, with 25 bases between them. CDR3 length: 16 amino acids. The germline V gene encodes CDR1 SGHTA and CDR2 FQGNSA. CDR3 nucleotide sequence: TGTGCCAGCACCCCATTATTGGCCCAGGTCGATCTCGAGCAGTACTTC. This gives the protein CASTPLLAQVDLEQYF.

This clonotype showed up just a few times. The chain couples TRBV27 to TRBJ1-1; possible D gene TRBD1, 6 bases. Germline CDR1 is MNHEY and CDR2 is SMNVEV (reference sequence). The CDR3 has 16 amino acids. Trimming left V 5 bases short and J 2 bases short, with 18 bases between. The CDR3 bases are TGTGCCAGCAGTGAGAGGAACAGGGCCTTTAACACTGAAGCTTTCTTT. This encodes CASSERNRAFNTEAFF.

The genes are TRBV5-6 and TRBJ1-1; D gene uncertain. The CDR3 totals 12 residues. V was cut by 0 bases and J by 10 bases, with 10 bases left in between. Germline assignment: CDR1 SGHDT and CDR2 YYEEEE. The CDR3 DNA reads TGTGCCAGCAGCTTGGTCGGTAATTCAGCTTTCTTT. This sequence encodes CASSLVGNSAFF.

V is TRBV27 and J is TRBJ2-3; the D gene is possibly TRBD2 (6 bases). V was pared by 2 bases and J by 0 bases, with 15 bases between. The CDR3 is 17 residues long. Germline loops: CDR1 MNHEY, CDR2 SMNVEV (reference sequence). The CDR3 spells CASSLLGGGASTDTQYF. The CDR3 DNA follows: TGTGCCAGCAGTTTACTGGGGGGTGGGGCCAGCACAGATACGCAGTATTTT.

This clonotype was picked up a small number of times. The chain uses TRBV6-4 and TRBJ2-2; TRBD1 matches 8 bases. CDR3 size: 15 residues. J was trimmed by 0 bases and V by 4 bases; bases with no gene match: 1. CDR1 and CDR2 from the germline V gene are MRHNA and SNTAGT. CDR3 protein: CASSAGGANTGELFF. The CDR3 DNA follows: TGTGCCAGCAGTGCAGGGGGCGCGAACACCGGGGAGCTGTTTTTT.

The chain's CDR3 is CASSPGQGDSPLHF. The CDR3, as DNA: TGTGCCAGCAGTCCGGGACAGGGGGATTCACCCCTCCACTTT. This rearrangement joins TRBV6-1 to TRBJ1-6; 11 nucleotides agree with TRBD1. The CDR3 has 14 amino acids. Trimming removed 5 bases from V and 8 bases from J; junction bases left unmatched: 2. Per germline, CDR1 MNHNS and CDR2 SASEGT.

The chain has TRBV15 and TRBJ1-2; maybe TRBD1 (6 bases). The CDR3 totals 15 residues. Trimming pared 1 base from V and 5 bases from J, leaving 14 bases between. Germline V gene sequence: CDR1 LNHNV, CDR2 YYDKDF (reference sequence). The CDR3 region is CATSRGRGKGYGYTF. The CDR3 DNA reads as TGTGCCACCAGCAGAGGCAGGGGAAAGGGGTATGGCTACACCTTC.

This clonotype was seen at least ten times. The chain recombines TRBV7-9 with TRBJ2-1; D ambiguous. Germline V gives CDR1 SEHNR, CDR2 FQNEAQ (reference sequence). The CDR3 is 15 residues long. V gave up 5 bases and J gave up 7 bases, with 18 bases separating them. CDR3 DNA: TGTGCCAGCAGCCAGGAGCCATCGTTGGGTAATGAGCAGTTCTTC. It is translated as CASSQEPSLGNEQFF. The whole variable domain, remainder taken from reference TRBV7-9 and TRBJ2-1, is DTGVSQNPRHKITKRGQNVTFRCDPISEHNRLYWYRQTLGQGPEFLTYFQNEAQLEKSRLLSDRFSAERPKGSFSTLEIQRTEQGDSAMYLCASSQEPSLGNEQFFGPGTRLTVL.

DNA for the CDR3: TGTGCCAGCAGCCAAGAGGCGTCCGATACGCAGTATTTT. Translating it yields CASSQEASDTQYF. V is TRBV3-1 and J is TRBJ2-3; no clear D. The CDR3 sequence is 13 residues long. The germline V and J ends were trimmed by 0 bases and 6 bases, with 7 bases remaining between them. Germline CDR1 LGHDT, CDR2 YNNKEL (reference sequence).

The chain employs TRBV5-4 and TRBJ1-1; TRBD1 matches at 9 bases. The CDR3 length is 15 residues. V gave up 4 bases and J gave up 4 bases; unmatched junction bases: 8. CDR1 SGHNT and CDR2 YYREEE come from the germline V gene (reference sequence). The CDR3 sequence: CASSQGQGDFTEAFF. The CDR3 nucleotides read TGTGCCAGCAGCCAGGGACAGGGAGATTTCACTGAAGCTTTCTTT.

There are a few counts of this clonotype. The chain employs TRBV6-2 or TRBV6-3 and TRBJ2-5; 11 nucleotides match TRBD2. Germline CDR1 is MNHEY and CDR2 is SVGEGT. The CDR3 has 14 amino acids. V trimming: 6 bases; J trimming: 5 bases; junction bases outside the gene matches: 5. In DNA form, the CDR3 reads TGTGCCAGCAGGCTAGCGGGAGGAGAGGAGACCCAGTACTTC. It encodes CASRLAGGEETQYF.

This clonotype was counted between two and nine times. The V call is TRBV7-8, the J call TRBJ2-7; D might be TRBD2 (6 bases). Germline V gene sequence: CDR1 SGHVS, CDR2 FQNEAQ. The CDR3 sequence is 15 residues long. Trimming removed 5 bases from V and 5 bases from J, with 19 bases in between. In nucleotides, the CDR3 is TGTGCCAGCAGCGAGCGCGCGCGGGAACCCCACGAGCAGTACTTC. Translated, it gives CASSERAREPHEQYF. Full variable domain (outside the CDR3, taken from reference TRBV7-8 and TRBJ2-7): GAGVSQSPRYKVAKRGQDVALRCDPISGHVSLFWYQQALGQGPEFLTYFQNEAQLDKSGLPSDRFFAERPEGSVSTLKIQRTQQEDSAVYLCASSERAREPHEQYFGPGTRLTVT.

At least ten counts were recorded for this clonotype. The rearrangement joins TRBV12-3 or TRBV12-4 to TRBJ1-3, with D uncertain. Trimming removed 10 bases from V and 0 bases from J, with 10 bases in between. The CDR3 is 13 residues long. The CDR3 bases are TGTGCCACCCTCTCTAACTCTGGAAACACCATATATTTT. Translated, it gives CATLSNSGNTIYF.